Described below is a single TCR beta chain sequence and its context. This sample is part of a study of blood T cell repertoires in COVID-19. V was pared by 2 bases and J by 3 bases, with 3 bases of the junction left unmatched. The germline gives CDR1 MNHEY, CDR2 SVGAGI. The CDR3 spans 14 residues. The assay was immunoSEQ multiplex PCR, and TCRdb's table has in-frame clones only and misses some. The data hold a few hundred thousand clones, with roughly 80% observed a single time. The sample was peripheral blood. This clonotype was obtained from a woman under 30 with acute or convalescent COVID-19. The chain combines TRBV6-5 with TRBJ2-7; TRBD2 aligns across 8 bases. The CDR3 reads CASSYRRGGYEQYF. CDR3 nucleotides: TGTGCCAGCAGTTACCGTCGGGGGGGCTACGAGCAGTACTTC.